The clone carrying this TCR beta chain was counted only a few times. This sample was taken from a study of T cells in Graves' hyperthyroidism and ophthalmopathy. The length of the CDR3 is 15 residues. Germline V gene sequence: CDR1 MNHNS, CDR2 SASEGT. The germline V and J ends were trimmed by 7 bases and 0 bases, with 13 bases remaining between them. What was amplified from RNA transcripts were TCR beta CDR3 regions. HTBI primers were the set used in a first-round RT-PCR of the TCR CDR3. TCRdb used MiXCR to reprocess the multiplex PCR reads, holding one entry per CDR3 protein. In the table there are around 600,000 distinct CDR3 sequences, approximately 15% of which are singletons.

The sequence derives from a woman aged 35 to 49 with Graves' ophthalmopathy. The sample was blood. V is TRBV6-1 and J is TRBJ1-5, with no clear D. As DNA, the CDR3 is TGTGCCAGCACGGTCCTCGGAATTAGCAATCAGCCCCAGCATTTT. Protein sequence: CASTVLGISNQPQHF.